These 22 T cell receptor beta chains were sequenced from one sample in a study of T cell clones after liver transplantation (dated by TCRdb to between 2018 and 2021). The intended sense of this specimen's time point label: pre-transplant. Library preparation used the immunoSEQ multiplex PCR assay. The table was pulled from immuneACCESS by TCRdb, which kept in-frame rearrangements only. Such tables lose some clones; where checked, under half of the loss comes from unresolved V genes, and the rest has no known cause. The sample table contains roughly 70,000 clones; only one count was recorded for 75% to 90% of them. The ten largest clonotypes hold around 0.66% of the sample. Specimen: CD4+ T cells from blood, collected before liver transplant. The receptors stem from a human donor who received a liver transplant.

The rearrangement uses TRBV25-1 and TRBJ2-1, with 7 bases lining up with TRBD2. The germline CDR1 and CDR2 sequences are MGHDK and SYGVNS. This CDR3 is 17 amino acids long. Germline trimming cut 3 bases from V and 3 bases from J; bases unmatched to any gene: 11. This CDR3 is CASSDLSAGVDYNEQFF. Here the CDR3 DNA reads TGTGCCAGCAGTGATCTCTCCGCGGGAGTCGACTACAATGAGCAGTTCTTC.

V and J are TRBV5-1 and TRBJ2-7; D is tentatively TRBD1 or TRBD2 (5 bases each). Germline assignment: CDR1 SGHRS and CDR2 YFSETQ. The CDR3 totals 13 residues. V gave up 4 bases and J gave up 3 bases, with 11 bases separating them. CDR3 nucleotide sequence: TGCGCCAGCAGCCGGGACGGGCTCTACGAGCAGTACTTC. It specifies CASSRDGLYEQYF.

The chain employs TRBV30 and TRBJ1-1; 7 nucleotides line up with TRBD1. The CDR3 contains 18 residues. V shed 0 bases and J 3 bases; nucleotides not matched to a gene: 16. Germline CDR1 and CDR2: GTSNPN and SVGIG (reference sequence). CDR3 amino acids: CAWSVRRGRGQGDTEAFF. Here the CDR3 DNA reads TGTGCCTGGAGTGTAAGAAGAGGTAGGGGCCAGGGGGACACTGAAGCTTTCTTT.

The chain uses TRBV2 and TRBJ1-2; D remains unclear. This CDR3 contains 14 residues. Germline CDR1 and CDR2: SNHLY and FYNNEI. V lost 4 bases, J lost 7 bases, and 16 bases lay in between. CDR3 sequence: CASSVTETVGGYTF. The CDR3 DNA is TGTGCCAGCAGTGTGACGGAGACCGTCGGTGGCTACACCTTC.

In its sample, this clone was seen a few times. This chain links TRBV6-6 with TRBJ1-1; the D is unclear. This CDR3 comprises 14 residues. Germline CDR1 and CDR2: MNHNY and SVGAGI (reference sequence). V shed 2 bases and J shed 0 bases, with 7 bases lying between them. This chain's CDR3 is CASSYDTLNTEAFF. CDR3 in DNA: TGTGCCAGCAGTTACGACACCCTGAACACTGAAGCTTTCTTT.

The gene calls are TRBV27 and TRBJ2-4, with TRBD1 matching 7 bases. V lost 5 bases and J lost 4; bases outside the gene matches: 8. The CDR3 runs 15 residues. Germline V lookup: CDR1 MNHEY, CDR2 SMNVEV (reference sequence). CDR3 sequence: CASSLLTGTKNIQYF. For the CDR3, the DNA is TGTGCCAGCAGTCTACTGACAGGGACAAAAAACATTCAGTACTTC.

The chain employs TRBV14 and TRBJ1-2, with 12 positions matching TRBD1. Germline loops: CDR1 SGHDN, CDR2 FVKESK. V shed 3 bases, J shed 3 bases, and the junction held 2 bases outside the gene matches. This CDR3 region has 15 residues. The CDR3 sequence: CASSQGTGGYYGYTF. As DNA, the CDR3 is TGTGCCAGCAGCCAGGGGACAGGGGGCTACTATGGCTACACCTTC.

The CDR3 DNA is TGTGCCAGCAGCTTTGACTACGAGCAGTACTTC. Protein sequence: CASSFDYEQYF. The rearrangement links TRBV11-1 to TRBJ2-7; D unclear. This CDR3 is 11 amino acids long. Trimming cost V 3 bases and J 3 bases, with 3 bases left between them. Germline values: CDR1 SGHAT, CDR2 FQDESV (reference sequence).

As DNA, the CDR3 is TGCGCCAGCAGCTTCGGACTAGCGGAAGAGACCCAGTACTTC. It translates to CASSFGLAEETQYF. This chain links TRBV5-1 with TRBJ2-5; 10 nucleotides match TRBD2. Germline lookup yields CDR1 SGHRS and CDR2 YFSETQ. J lost 3 bases, V lost 2 bases, and 1 base had no gene match. CDR3 size: 14 residues.

The CDR3 spells CASSHGTDRGRQVSYGYTF. Written as DNA, the CDR3 is TGTGCCAGCAGCCATGGTACGGACAGGGGGCGCCAGGTCAGCTATGGCTACACCTTC. V and J are TRBV14 and TRBJ1-2; 11 nucleotides line up with TRBD1. Germline-derived CDR1 and CDR2 are SGHDN and FVKESK. Trimming at V came to 3 bases and at J to 4 bases, leaving 16 bases not matched to a gene. This CDR3 has 19 amino acids.

The chain couples TRBV6-1 to TRBJ1-1; D uncertain. The V gene lost 5 bases and the J gene lost 1 base, with 8 bases spanning the gap. The germline V gene encodes CDR1 MNHNS and CDR2 SASEGT. The CDR3 is 13 amino acids. The CDR3 coding sequence is TGTGCCAGCAGTAGACCCCCGAACACTGAAGCTTTCTTT. Its protein is CASSRPPNTEAFF.

Only a few counts were recorded for this clone. It is unclear where the CDR3 begins or ends on the DNA, so no DNA is shown, and the CDR3 is as TCRdb lists it. V gene TRBV25-1 combines with J gene TRBJ2-7; the D call in the table, TRBD2, was not verified against the DNA. The CDR3 numbers 12 amino acids, ends counted. Per the germline V gene, CDR1 is MGHDK and CDR2 is SYGVNS. This chain's CDR3 is CASSVAIGALYF.

The genes are TRBV5-5 and TRBJ1-2; D not resolved. Trimming cost V 0 bases and J 6 bases, with 21 bases left between them. The CDR3 is made up of 17 amino acids. Germline CDR1 and CDR2: SGHKS and YYEKEE (reference sequence). The CDR3: CASSLAFGQPNYDGYTF. CDR3 bases: TGTGCCAGCAGCTTGGCCTTTGGCCAACCCAACTATGATGGCTACACCTTC.

The V gene is TRBV5-4, the J gene TRBJ2-5; TRBD1 aligns across 8 bases. Germline CDR1 is SGHNT and CDR2 is YYREEE (reference sequence). The CDR3 runs to 14 residues. The V gene end was trimmed by 3 bases and the J gene end by 5 bases; junction bases not matched to a gene: 6. CDR3 DNA: TGTGCCAGCAGCTCAAGTCGGACAGGGGAGACCCAGTACTTC. This encodes CASSSSRTGETQYF.

The chain combines TRBV11-2 with TRBJ1-1, with 11 bases aligning to TRBD1. The V gene's germline CDR1 is SGHAT and CDR2 FQNNGV. The CDR3 runs to 19 residues. V lost 4 bases and J lost 3; bases outside the gene matches: 16. CDR3 sequence: CASSSSGGQGAWRHTEAFF. The CDR3 DNA is TGTGCCAGCAGCTCTAGTGGTGGACAGGGGGCTTGGAGGCACACTGAAGCTTTCTTT.

In its sample, this clone is medium-sized. The CDR3 loop is CASGPTGPNIYF. For the CDR3, the DNA is TGTGCTAGTGGTCCAACAGGACCCAATATCTACTTC. The chain links TRBV12-5 to TRBJ2-7; weak D call: TRBD1 (5 bases). The length of the CDR3 is 12 residues. Trimming shortened V by 5 bases and J by 13 bases, and 18 bases separated the two germline ends. Germline loops: CDR1 LGHNT, CDR2 FRNRAP.

This clone occurred a few times. The V gene is TRBV7-2, the J gene TRBJ1-5; D uncertain. Germline V CDR1 and CDR2: SGHTA, FQGNSA. V lost 3 bases, J lost 5 bases, and 8 bases lay in between. The CDR3 length is 13 residues. The CDR3 loop is CASSFGRDQPQHF. CDR3 DNA sequence: TGTGCCAGCAGCTTCGGCCGAGATCAGCCCCAGCATTTT.

The rearrangement links TRBV6-5 to TRBJ2-1, with 15 bases matching TRBD2. V trimming: 6 bases; J trimming: 8 bases; junction bases outside the gene matches: 2. The CDR3 has 14 residues. The germline CDR1 and CDR2 sequences are MNHEY and SVGAGI. The CDR3 DNA sequence: TGTGCCAGCAGGGGGACTAGCGGGAGGTATGAGCAGTTCTTC. Encoded protein: CASRGTSGRYEQFF.

The genes are TRBV19 and TRBJ2-1, with TRBD1 matching over 9 bases. J gave up 9 bases and V 5 bases, and 11 bases lay outside the gene matches. CDR1 is LNHDA, CDR2 SQIVND, per germline (reference sequence). The CDR3 runs 15 residues. CDR3 DNA: TGTGCCAGTAGTCTTGGGACAGGGTATTCGGGTGAGCAGTTCTTC. Its translation: CASSLGTGYSGEQFF.

This chain uses TRBV15 with TRBJ1-4, with a possible D match to TRBD1 (5 bases). Germline lookup yields CDR1 LNHNV and CDR2 YYDKDF (reference sequence). The V end was cut by 5 bases, the J end by 8 bases, with 15 bases between. The CDR3 sequence is 14 residues long. CDR3 nucleotide sequence: TGTGCCACCAGCTTGGGACCCCGGCGGGAAAAACTGTTTTTT. Protein product: CATSLGPRREKLFF.

The chain employs TRBV9 and TRBJ2-1; no firm D call. Trimming took 0 bases from V and 0 from J, leaving 10 bases between them. The CDR3 has 16 amino acids. Germline loops: CDR1 SGDLS, CDR2 YYNGEE. CDR3 region: CASSVEASPSYNEQFF. CDR3 nucleotides: TGTGCCAGCAGCGTAGAGGCTAGTCCCTCCTACAATGAGCAGTTCTTC.

This clone was observed once. This chain uses TRBV27 with TRBJ1-2; D gene uncertain. V lost 2 bases and J lost 5, with 9 bases in between. The CDR3 runs to 13 residues. Per the germline V gene, CDR1 is MNHEY and CDR2 is SMNVEV (reference sequence). The CDR3 loop reads CASSLESGYGYTF. Written as DNA, the CDR3 is TGTGCCAGCAGTTTAGAGTCCGGGTATGGCTACACCTTC.